What follows are 25 T cell receptor beta chains derived from one specimen sequenced in a study of T cell responses to AZD1222 COVID-19 vaccine. Libraries were prepared by immunoSEQ multiplex PCR; TCRdb keeps only in-frame clonotypes and omits some of them. The table lists 150,000 to 200,000 clones, roughly 90% of them singletons, with approximately 4.5% in the top ten. Specimen: peripheral blood, collected 28 days after the second AZD1222 dose. The source of these receptors is an adult who received the AZD1222 COVID-19 vaccine.

V and J are TRBV9 and TRBJ1-2; D might be TRBD1 (5 bases). Germline loops: CDR1 SGDLS, CDR2 YYNGEE. V was clipped by 0 bases and J by 8 bases, with 14 bases between them. The CDR3 spans 14 residues. This chain's CDR3 is CASSVGGEGDGYTF. CDR3 coding DNA: TGTGCCAGCAGCGTAGGCGGGGAAGGGGACGGCTACACCTTC.

The V gene is TRBV14, the J gene TRBJ1-1; a weak D match, TRBD1 (6 bases). The V and J ends lost 0 bases and 1 base respectively, with 18 bases between them. CDR3 size: 18 residues. Germline V gene data show CDR1 as SGHDN and CDR2 as FVKESK. CDR3 sequence reads: CASSQDLLTVRGNTEAFF. For the CDR3, the DNA is TGTGCCAGCAGCCAAGATTTATTGACGGTCAGGGGGAACACTGAAGCTTTCTTT.

The chain combines TRBV29-1 with TRBJ1-3; D remains ambiguous. The CDR3 has 13 amino acids. V gave up 5 bases and J gave up 2 bases, with 10 bases separating them. Looked up from germline, CDR1 is SQVTM and CDR2 is ANQGSEA. The CDR3 is CSVILPPGNTIYF. The CDR3 region has the DNA TGCAGCGTTATACTACCCCCTGGAAACACCATATATTTT. Looking up the rest from reference TRBV29-1 and TRBJ1-3 gives the full variable domain: SAVISQKPSRDICQRGTSLTIQCQVDSQVTMMFWYRQQPGQSLTLIATANQGSEATYESGFVIDKFPISRPNLTFSTLTVSNMSPEDSSIYLCSVILPPGNTIYFGEGSWLTVV.

The chain has TRBV6-5 and TRBJ1-2, with D uncertain. Germline CDR1 is MNHEY and CDR2 is SVGAGI. Trimming cost V 4 bases and J 8 bases, with 8 bases left between them. There are 11 residues in the CDR3. The chain's CDR3 is CASSSLWGYTF. CDR3 DNA: TGTGCCAGCAGTTCCCTATGGGGCTACACCTTC.

V gene TRBV25-1 combines with J gene TRBJ1-4; D call uncertain. Germline loops: CDR1 MGHDK, CDR2 SYGVNS. V lost 3 bases and J 1 base, leaving 6 bases between the germline ends. The CDR3 covers 14 residues. DNA for the CDR3: TGTGCCAGCAGTGAGTACAGAACTAATGAAAAACTGTTTTTT. Protein sequence: CASSEYRTNEKLFF.

The chain is built from TRBV5-1 and TRBJ2-1; no definite D call. The germline V gene has CDR1 SGHRS and CDR2 YFSETQ. CDR3 size: 18 residues. The V gene lost 0 bases and the J gene lost 2 bases, with 18 bases spanning the gap. The CDR3 DNA reads TGCGCCAGCAGCTTGGCCGATTACCGGATGGTGACCTACAATGAGCAGTTCTTC. The encoded protein is CASSLADYRMVTYNEQFF.

The chain employs TRBV29-1 and TRBJ1-1; no reliable D call. This CDR3 has 12 amino acids. V was pared by 8 bases and J by 5 bases, with 15 bases between. Germline CDR1 and CDR2: SQVTM and ANQGSEA. The CDR3 region is CSTQAGRTEAFF. CDR3 sequence (DNA): TGCAGCACCCAGGCTGGAAGGACTGAAGCTTTCTTT.

The chain carries TRBV3-1 (or the pseudogene TRBV3-2) and TRBJ2-3, with TRBD1 matching over 7 bases. The CDR3 is 19 residues long. The V and J ends lost 0 bases and 1 base, in that order; junction bases with no gene match: 13. Germline V gives CDR1 LGHDT, CDR2 YNNKEL (reference sequence). The DNA for the CDR3 is TGTGCCAGCAGCCAAGAAAGGGGGCGGGCCCAAAGGGGCACAGATACGCAGTATTTT. Translation gives CASSQERGRAQRGTDTQYF.

The rearrangement joins TRBV30 to TRBJ1-4; TRBD1 might be the D (5 bases). V lost 4 bases, J lost 8 bases, and 11 bases lay in between. CDR3 size: 12 residues. Germline V gives CDR1 GTSNPN, CDR2 SVGIG (reference sequence). CDR3 in DNA: TGTGCCTGGAAAGGGGAAGGGGAAAAACTGTTTTTT. Protein: CAWKGEGEKLFF.

The chain couples TRBV6-5 to TRBJ1-2; D call uncertain. V dropped 6 bases and J dropped 4 bases, with 9 bases sitting between them. CDR1 and CDR2 from the germline V gene are MNHEY and SVGAGI. The CDR3 extends over 12 amino acids. CDR3 sequence: CASRRGPYGYTF. CDR3 nucleotides: TGTGCCAGCAGGAGAGGACCCTATGGCTACACCTTC.

CDR3 protein: CASSDRLAGPTDTQYF. The CDR3 DNA reads as TGTGCCAGCAGCGACCGACTAGCGGGCCCCACAGATACGCAGTATTTT. The gene calls are TRBV5-5 and TRBJ2-3, with TRBD2 identical over 10 bases. The germline V gene encodes CDR1 SGHKS and CDR2 YYEKEE (reference sequence). The CDR3 is 16 amino acids. The ends lost 4 bases at V and 2 bases at J; junction bases unmatched: 7.

The rearrangement uses TRBV5-1 and TRBJ2-5, with D perhaps matching TRBD1 (7 bases). Deletions cut 4 bases from V and 4 bases from J, with 11 bases between. This CDR3 is 13 amino acids long. Germline lookup yields CDR1 SGHRS and CDR2 YFSETQ. This CDR3 reads CASSQGGTETQYF. The CDR3, as DNA: TGCGCCAGCAGCCAGGGGGGAACAGAGACCCAGTACTTC. Full variable domain (rest looked up from reference TRBV5-1 and TRBJ2-5): KAGVTQTPRYLIKTRGQQVTLSCSPISGHRSVSWYQQTPGQGLQFLFEYFSETQRNKGNFPGRFSGRQFSNSRSEMNVSTLELGDSALYLCASSQGGTETQYFGPGTRLLVL.

The chain uses TRBV12-3 or TRBV12-4 and TRBJ2-1, with D perhaps matching TRBD2 (6 bases). This CDR3 has 13 residues. V lost 8 bases, J lost 0 bases, and 8 bases lay in between. CDR3 protein: CASAGSSYNEQFF. The CDR3 DNA reads TGTGCCAGCGCGGGGAGCTCCTACAATGAGCAGTTCTTC.

The V call is TRBV7-9, the J call TRBJ1-1; TRBD1 aligns across 9 bases. The CDR3 spans 14 residues. After removal of 5 bases from V and 11 bases from J, the junction contained 12 bases not matched to a gene. From germline, CDR1 is SEHNR and CDR2 FQNEAQ (reference sequence). CDR3 region: CASSRPGTGTSAFF. The CDR3 DNA is TGTGCCAGCAGCCGTCCCGGGACAGGGACGAGCGCTTTCTTT. Supplemented by reference TRBV7-9 and TRBJ1-1, the full variable domain reads DTGVSQNPRHKITKRGQNVTFRCDPISEHNRLYWYRQTLGQGPEFLTYFQNEAQLEKSRLLSDRFSAERPKGSFSTLEIQRTEQGDSAMYLCASSRPGTGTSAFFGQGTRLTVV.

The V gene is TRBV7-9, the J gene TRBJ1-2; tentatively, D is TRBD1 (5 bases). Trimming left V 4 bases short and J 2 bases short, with 14 bases between. Per germline, CDR1 SEHNR and CDR2 FQNEAQ (reference sequence). The CDR3 is made up of 15 amino acids. The CDR3, as DNA: TGTGCCAGCAGCTCGTATCCGACAGAAAACTATGGCTACACCTTC. This encodes CASSSYPTENYGYTF.

This clone was found once. The rearrangement joins TRBV25-1 to TRBJ1-4, with no clear D. Germline lookup yields CDR1 MGHDK and CDR2 SYGVNS. The CDR3 contains 12 residues. Trimming took 8 bases from V and 4 from J, leaving 8 bases between them. The CDR3 protein is CASEDFNEKLFF. The CDR3 DNA reads as TGTGCCAGCGAAGATTTTAATGAAAAACTGTTTTTT.

The chain has TRBV24-1 and TRBJ2-1, with 12 bases lining up with TRBD2. The CDR3 consists of 16 residues. The J segment lost 2 bases and the V segment lost 2 bases, leaving 0 bases of the junction unmatched. Germline CDR1 and CDR2: KGHDR and SFDVKD. CDR3 region: CATSDSSGGAYNEQFF. The CDR3 nucleotides read TGTGCCACCAGTGATTCTAGCGGGGGGGCCTACAATGAGCAGTTCTTC.

The gene calls are TRBV5-8 and TRBJ2-7; 7 bases fit TRBD1. Germline loops: CDR1 SGHTS, CDR2 YDEGEE. The CDR3 contains 13 residues. V gave up 2 bases and J gave up 7 bases; unmatched junction bases: 6. CDR3 nucleotide sequence: TGTGCCAGCAGCTTCGACAGGGTGGGGGAGCAGTACTTC. Its translation is CASSFDRVGEQYF.

The chain couples TRBV27 to TRBJ1-5; tentatively, D is TRBD1 (6 bases). The length of the CDR3 is 14 residues. Trimming removed 6 bases from V and 6 bases from J, with 15 bases in between. CDR1 is MNHEY and CDR2 is SMNVEV in the germline V gene (reference sequence). The CDR3 DNA follows: TGTGCCAGCAGCCTAGGACAGCCAGGTCAGCCCCAGCATTTT. Amino acids: CASSLGQPGQPQHF.

The V and J genes are TRBV10-3 and TRBJ1-3; 8 nucleotides align to TRBD1. The J segment lost 4 bases and the V segment lost 4 bases, leaving 3 bases of the junction unmatched. From germline, CDR1 is ENHRY and CDR2 SYGVKD. This CDR3 has 14 residues. CDR3 DNA: TGTGCCATCAGTGGGACAGGGATAGGAAACACCATATATTTT. This encodes CAISGTGIGNTIYF.

This clone was counted a single time. The gene calls are TRBV7-9 and TRBJ2-7; D possibly corresponds to TRBD2 (5 bases). Trimming took 1 base from V and 3 from J, leaving 10 bases between them. Per germline, CDR1 SEHNR and CDR2 FQNEAQ (reference sequence). The CDR3 contains 14 residues. The CDR3 protein is CASSLVGRDYEQYF. CDR3 nucleotide sequence: TGTGCCAGCAGCTTAGTTGGTCGGGACTACGAGCAGTACTTC.

The J gene is TRBJ2-2, the V gene TRBV9; TRBD2 aligns across 9 bases. CDR1 is SGDLS and CDR2 is YYNGEE in the germline V gene. The CDR3 is 15 amino acids. With V trimmed by 2 bases and J by 7 bases, 6 bases remained unmatched. CDR3 protein: CASSVRLAVGGELFF. The CDR3 region has the DNA TGTGCCAGCAGCGTTAGACTAGCGGTGGGCGGGGAGCTGTTTTTT.

The rearrangement links TRBV9 to TRBJ1-1, with D hard to call. The germline gives CDR1 SGDLS, CDR2 YYNGEE. CDR3 length: 14 residues. V lost 0 bases to trimming and J lost 8 bases, with 14 bases between them. The DNA of the CDR3 is TGTGCCAGCAGCGTAGGGCAGCACCAAAAAGAAGCTTTCTTT. It encodes CASSVGQHQKEAFF.

The chain has TRBV2 and TRBJ1-3; 7 positions match TRBD1. The CDR3 contains 14 residues. The germline gives CDR1 SNHLY, CDR2 FYNNEI. The trim removed 6 bases at V and 0 bases at J, leaving 2 bases unmatched. The chain's CDR3 is CASRPGGSGNTIYF. CDR3 sequence (DNA): TGTGCCAGCAGACCAGGGGGCTCTGGAAACACCATATATTTT.

The rearrangement uses TRBV11-2 and TRBJ2-1, with 9 bases identical to TRBD2. The CDR3 has 13 amino acids. Per germline, CDR1 SGHAT and CDR2 FQNNGV. V gave up 5 bases and J gave up 9 bases; unmatched junction bases: 5. The CDR3 DNA reads TGTGCCAGCAGCCGCGGGGGGGCTATTGAGCAGTTCTTC. Translation: CASSRGGAIEQFF.